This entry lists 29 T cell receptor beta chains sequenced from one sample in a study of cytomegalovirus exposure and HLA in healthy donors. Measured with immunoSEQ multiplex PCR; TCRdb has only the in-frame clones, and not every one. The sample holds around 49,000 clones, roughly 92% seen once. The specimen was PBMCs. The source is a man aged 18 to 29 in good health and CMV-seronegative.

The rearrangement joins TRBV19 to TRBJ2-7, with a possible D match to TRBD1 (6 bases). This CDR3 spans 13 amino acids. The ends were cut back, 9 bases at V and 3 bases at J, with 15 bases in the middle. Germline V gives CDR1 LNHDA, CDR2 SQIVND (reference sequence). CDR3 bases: TGTGCCAGCAGGGGAGAGGGGTTCTACGAGCAGTACTTC. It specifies CASRGEGFYEQYF.

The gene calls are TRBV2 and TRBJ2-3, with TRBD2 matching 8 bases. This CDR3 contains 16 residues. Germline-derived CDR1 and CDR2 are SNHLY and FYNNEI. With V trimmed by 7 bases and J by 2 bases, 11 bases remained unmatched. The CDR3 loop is CASTGGGSGITDTQYF. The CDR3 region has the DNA TGTGCCAGCACCGGGGGCGGTAGCGGGATCACAGATACGCAGTATTTT.

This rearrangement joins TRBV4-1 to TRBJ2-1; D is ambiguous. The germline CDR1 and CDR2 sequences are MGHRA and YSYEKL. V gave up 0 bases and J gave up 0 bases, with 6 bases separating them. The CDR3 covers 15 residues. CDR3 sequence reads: CASSQEQSSYNEQFF. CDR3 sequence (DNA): TGCGCCAGCAGCCAAGAACAGAGCTCCTACAATGAGCAGTTCTTC.

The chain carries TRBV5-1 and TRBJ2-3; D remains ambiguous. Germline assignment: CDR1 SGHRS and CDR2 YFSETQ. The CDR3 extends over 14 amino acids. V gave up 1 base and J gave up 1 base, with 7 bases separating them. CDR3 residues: CASSLSQGTDTQYF. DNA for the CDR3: TGCGCCAGCAGCTTGTCCCAGGGCACAGATACGCAGTATTTT.

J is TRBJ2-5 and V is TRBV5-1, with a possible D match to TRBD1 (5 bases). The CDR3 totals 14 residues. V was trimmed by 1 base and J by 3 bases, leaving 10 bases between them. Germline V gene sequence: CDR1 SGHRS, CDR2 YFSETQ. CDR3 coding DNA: TGCGCCAGCAGCTTGCGACAGTCAAAAGAGACCCAGTACTTC. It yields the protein CASSLRQSKETQYF.

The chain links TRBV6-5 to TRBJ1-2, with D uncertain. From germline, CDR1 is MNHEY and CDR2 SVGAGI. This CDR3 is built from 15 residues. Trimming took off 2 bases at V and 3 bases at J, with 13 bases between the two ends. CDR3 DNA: TGTGCCAGCAGTTACCGTCGACCTGAGGACTATGGCTACACCTTC. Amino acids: CASSYRRPEDYGYTF.

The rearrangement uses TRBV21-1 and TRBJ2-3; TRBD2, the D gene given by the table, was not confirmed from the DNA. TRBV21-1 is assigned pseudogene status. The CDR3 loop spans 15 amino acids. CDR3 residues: CASTLAGGSTDTQYF. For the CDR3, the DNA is TGTGCCAGCACACTAGCGGGAGGGAGCACAGATACGCAGTATTTT.

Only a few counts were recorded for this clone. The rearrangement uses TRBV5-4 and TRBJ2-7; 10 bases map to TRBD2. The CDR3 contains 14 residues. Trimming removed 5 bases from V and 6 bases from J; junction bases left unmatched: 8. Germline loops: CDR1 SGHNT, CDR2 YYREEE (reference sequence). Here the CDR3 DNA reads TGTGCCAGCAGTTCCATGATAGCGGGAGGCGAGCAGTACTTC. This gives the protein CASSSMIAGGEQYF.

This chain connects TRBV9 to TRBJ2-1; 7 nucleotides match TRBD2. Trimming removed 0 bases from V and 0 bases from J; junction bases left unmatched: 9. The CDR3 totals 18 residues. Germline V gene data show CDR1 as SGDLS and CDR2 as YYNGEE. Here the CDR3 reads CASSVAPSGYSSYNEQFF. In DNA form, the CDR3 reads TGTGCCAGCAGCGTAGCGCCTAGCGGATACAGCTCCTACAATGAGCAGTTCTTC.

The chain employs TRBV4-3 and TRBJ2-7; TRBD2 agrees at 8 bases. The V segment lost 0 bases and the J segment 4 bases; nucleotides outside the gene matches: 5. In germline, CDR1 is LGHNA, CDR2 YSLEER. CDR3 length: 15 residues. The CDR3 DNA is TGCGCCAGCAGCCAAGAAGGCGGGAGGAATTACGAGCAGTACTTC. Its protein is CASSQEGGRNYEQYF.

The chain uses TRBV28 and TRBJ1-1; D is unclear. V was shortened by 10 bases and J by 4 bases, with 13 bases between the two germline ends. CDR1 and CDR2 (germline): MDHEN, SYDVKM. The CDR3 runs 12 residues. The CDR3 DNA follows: TGTGCCACCCGGGTGGGGAGCACTGAAGCTTTCTTT. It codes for CATRVGSTEAFF.

The chain's CDR3 is CAWSVTAGPTDTQYF. DNA of the CDR3: TGTGCCTGGAGTGTAACGGCAGGCCCCACAGATACGCAGTATTTT. The rearrangement joins TRBV30 to TRBJ2-3; no reliable D call. This CDR3 has 15 residues. CDR1 GTSNPN and CDR2 SVGIG come from the germline V gene (reference sequence). The V and J ends lost 0 bases and 2 bases respectively, with 12 bases between them.

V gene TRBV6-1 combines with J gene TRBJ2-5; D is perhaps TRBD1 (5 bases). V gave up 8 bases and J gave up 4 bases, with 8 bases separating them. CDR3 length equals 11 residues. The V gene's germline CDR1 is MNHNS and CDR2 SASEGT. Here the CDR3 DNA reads TGTGCCAGCCAGGGTGGAGAGACCCAGTACTTC. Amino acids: CASQGGETQYF.

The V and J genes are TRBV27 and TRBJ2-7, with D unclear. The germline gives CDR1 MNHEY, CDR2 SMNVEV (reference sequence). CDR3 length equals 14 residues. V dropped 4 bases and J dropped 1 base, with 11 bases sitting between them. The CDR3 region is CASSSQLVSYEQYF. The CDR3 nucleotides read TGTGCCAGCAGTTCCCAACTCGTTTCCTACGAGCAGTACTTC.

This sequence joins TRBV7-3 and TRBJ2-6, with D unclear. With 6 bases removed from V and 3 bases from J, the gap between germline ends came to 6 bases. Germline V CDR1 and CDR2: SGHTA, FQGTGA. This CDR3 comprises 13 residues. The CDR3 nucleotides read TGTGCCAGCAGGCAGAATGGGGCCAACGTCCTGACTTTC. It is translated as CASRQNGANVLTF.

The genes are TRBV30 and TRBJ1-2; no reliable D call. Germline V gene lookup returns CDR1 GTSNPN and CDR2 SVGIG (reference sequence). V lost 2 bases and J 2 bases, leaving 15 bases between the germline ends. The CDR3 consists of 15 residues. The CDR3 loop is CAWSLPGMGNYGYTF. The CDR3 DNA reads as TGTGCCTGGAGTCTACCGGGGATGGGGAACTATGGCTACACCTTC.

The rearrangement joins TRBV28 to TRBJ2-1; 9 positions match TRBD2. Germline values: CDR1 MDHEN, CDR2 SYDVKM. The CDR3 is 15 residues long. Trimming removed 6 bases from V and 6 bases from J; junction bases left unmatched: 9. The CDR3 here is CASRKAGGFSNEQFF. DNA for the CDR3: TGTGCCAGCAGGAAAGCGGGAGGTTTTTCCAATGAGCAGTTCTTC.

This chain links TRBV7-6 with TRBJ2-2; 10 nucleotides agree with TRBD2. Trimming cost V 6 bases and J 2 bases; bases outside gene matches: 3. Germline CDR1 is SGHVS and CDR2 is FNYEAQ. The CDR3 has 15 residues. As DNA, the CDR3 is TGTGCCAGCAGACCACTAGCGGGAAACACCGGGGAGCTGTTTTTT. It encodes CASRPLAGNTGELFF.

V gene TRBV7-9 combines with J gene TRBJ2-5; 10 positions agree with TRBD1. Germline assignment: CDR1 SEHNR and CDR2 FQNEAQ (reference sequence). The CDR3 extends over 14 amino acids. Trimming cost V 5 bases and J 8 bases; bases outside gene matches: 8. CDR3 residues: CASSNTGQGVTQYF. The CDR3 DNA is TGTGCCAGCAGCAATACAGGACAGGGGGTCACCCAGTACTTC. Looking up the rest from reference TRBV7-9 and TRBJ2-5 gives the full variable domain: DTGVSQNPRHKITKRGQNVTFRCDPISEHNRLYWYRQTLGQGPEFLTYFQNEAQLEKSRLLSDRFSAERPKGSFSTLEIQRTEQGDSAMYLCASSNTGQGVTQYFGPGTRLLVL.

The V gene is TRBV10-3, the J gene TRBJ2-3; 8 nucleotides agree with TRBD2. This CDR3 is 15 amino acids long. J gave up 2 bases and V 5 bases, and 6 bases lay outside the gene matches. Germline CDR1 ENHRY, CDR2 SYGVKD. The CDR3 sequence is CAISPGSGITDTQYF. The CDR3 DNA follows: TGTGCCATCAGTCCCGGTAGCGGGATCACAGATACGCAGTATTTT.

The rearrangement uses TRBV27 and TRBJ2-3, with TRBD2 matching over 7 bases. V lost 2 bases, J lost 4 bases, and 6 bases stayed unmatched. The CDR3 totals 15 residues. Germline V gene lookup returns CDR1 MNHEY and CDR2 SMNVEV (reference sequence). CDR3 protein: CASSLEALAPDTQYF. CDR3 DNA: TGTGCCAGCAGTTTAGAGGCACTAGCGCCAGATACGCAGTATTTT.

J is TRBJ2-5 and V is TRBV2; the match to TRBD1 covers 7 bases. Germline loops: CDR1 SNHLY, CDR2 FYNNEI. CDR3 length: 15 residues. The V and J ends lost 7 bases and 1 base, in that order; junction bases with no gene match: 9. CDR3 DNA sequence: TGTGCCAGCACCCAATCTCGGACAGGCCAAGAGACCCAGTACTTC. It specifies CASTQSRTGQETQYF.

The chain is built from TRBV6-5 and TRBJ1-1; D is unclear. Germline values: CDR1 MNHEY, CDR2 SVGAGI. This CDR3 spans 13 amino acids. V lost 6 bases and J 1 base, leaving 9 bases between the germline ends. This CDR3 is CASRVRGNTEAFF. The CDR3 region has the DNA TGTGCCAGCAGGGTCCGGGGGAACACTGAAGCTTTCTTT.

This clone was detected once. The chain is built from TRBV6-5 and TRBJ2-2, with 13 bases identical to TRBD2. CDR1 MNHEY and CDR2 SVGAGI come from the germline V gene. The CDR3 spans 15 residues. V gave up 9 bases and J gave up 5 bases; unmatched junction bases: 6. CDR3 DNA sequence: TGTGCCAGTAACCCGGGACTAGCGGGAACCGGGGAGCTGTTTTTT. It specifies CASNPGLAGTGELFF.

CDR3 region: CASSLEGGGTDTQYF. CDR3 nucleotide sequence: TGTGCCAGCAGCTTAGAGGGGGGAGGCACAGATACGCAGTATTTT. The chain carries TRBV11-3 and TRBJ2-3; D possibly corresponds to TRBD2 (6 bases). In germline, CDR1 is SGHNT, CDR2 YENEEA. Trimming pared 0 bases from V and 1 base from J, leaving 8 bases between. The CDR3 is made up of 15 amino acids.

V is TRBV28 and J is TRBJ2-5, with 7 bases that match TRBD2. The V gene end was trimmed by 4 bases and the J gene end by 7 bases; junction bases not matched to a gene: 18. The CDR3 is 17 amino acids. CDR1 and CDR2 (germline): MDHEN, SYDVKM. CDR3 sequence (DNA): TGTGCCAGCAGTTCCCCCCCAGCGGGACTTGTCCGGGGGACCCAGTACTTC. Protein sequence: CASSSPPAGLVRGTQYF.

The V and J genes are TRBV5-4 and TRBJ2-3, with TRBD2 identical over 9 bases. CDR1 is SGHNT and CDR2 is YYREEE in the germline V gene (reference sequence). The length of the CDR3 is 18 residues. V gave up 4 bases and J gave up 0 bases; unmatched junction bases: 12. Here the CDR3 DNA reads TGTGCCAGCAGCCCCCGGGGCGGGAGGGCCCGCAGCACAGATACGCAGTATTTT. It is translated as CASSPRGGRARSTDTQYF.

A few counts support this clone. CDR3 in DNA: TGTGCCAGCAGTTTACAGAACACCGGGGAGCTGTTTTTT. Its protein is CASSLQNTGELFF. The chain uses TRBV28 and TRBJ2-2; D remains ambiguous. This CDR3 comprises 13 residues. Germline CDR1 MDHEN, CDR2 SYDVKM. Trimming pared 2 bases from V and 1 base from J, leaving 2 bases between.

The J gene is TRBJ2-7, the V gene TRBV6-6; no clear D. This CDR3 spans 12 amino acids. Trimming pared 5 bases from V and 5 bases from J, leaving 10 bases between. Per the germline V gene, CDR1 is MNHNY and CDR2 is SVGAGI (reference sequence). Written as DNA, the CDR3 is TGTGCCAGCAGTCCCGGAGCTCACGAGCAGTACTTC. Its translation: CASSPGAHEQYF.